Presented here are 14 T cell receptor beta chains from one specimen sequenced in a study of cytomegalovirus exposure and HLA in healthy donors. It was with 60 Vbeta and 13 Jbeta primers that the PCR ran. Produced via immunoSEQ multiplex PCR; TCRdb's table is partial and in-frame only. The repertoire includes 84,000 or so clones, under 85% of them detected once, and around 3% sits in the top ten. The sample comprised PBMCs. The receptors here all came from a man aged 30-40 years in good health and CMV-seronegative.

This clone has more than one count but fewer than ten. The chain has TRBV7-2 and TRBJ1-3; D is perhaps TRBD1 (5 bases). Trimming stripped 1 base from V and 0 bases from J, with 16 bases between. CDR3 length equals 18 residues. The germline V gene encodes CDR1 SGHTA and CDR2 FQGNSA. CDR3 loop: CASSLGGRSWISGNTIYF. DNA of the CDR3: TGTGCCAGCAGCTTAGGGGGGAGGAGTTGGATCTCTGGAAACACCATATATTTT.

The chain is built from TRBV19 and TRBJ1-1; tentative D call: TRBD1 (5 bases). The CDR3 consists of 14 residues. Germline V gene data show CDR1 as LNHDA and CDR2 as SQIVND (reference sequence). The ends were cut back, 7 bases at V and 2 bases at J, with 14 bases in the middle. CDR3 loop: CASTIGRGNTEAFF. CDR3 nucleotide sequence: TGTGCCAGTACTATCGGGAGGGGAAACACTGAAGCTTTCTTT.

This clone occurred once. V usage is TRBV19 and J usage is TRBJ2-1, with TRBD2 matching over 7 bases. Per germline, CDR1 LNHDA and CDR2 SQIVND (reference sequence). This CDR3 spans 15 amino acids. The ends lost 6 bases at V and 3 bases at J; junction bases unmatched: 8. CDR3 sequence: CASSPTGGGYNEQFF. The CDR3 coding sequence is TGTGCCAGTAGCCCTACTGGCGGGGGCTACAATGAGCAGTTCTTC.

The chain employs TRBV27 and TRBJ1-4; tentatively, D is TRBD1 (5 bases). Germline loops: CDR1 MNHEY, CDR2 SMNVEV (reference sequence). Trimming shortened V by 4 bases and J by 3 bases, and 18 bases separated the two germline ends. There are 17 residues in the CDR3. CDR3 region: CASSSLRERLANEKLFF. The CDR3 nucleotides read TGTGCCAGCAGTTCCCTCAGGGAAAGGCTGGCTAATGAAAAACTGTTTTTT.

J is TRBJ1-1 and V is TRBV7-9, with 9 nucleotides matching TRBD1. V lost 4 bases and J lost 6; bases outside the gene matches: 6. Looked up from germline, CDR1 is SEHNR and CDR2 is FQNEAQ (reference sequence). This CDR3 is built from 14 residues. CDR3 nucleotides: TGTGCCAGCAGCTGGGACAGGGTAGGGGCTGAAGCTTTCTTT. This sequence encodes CASSWDRVGAEAFF.

This clone has more than one count but fewer than ten. The chain links TRBV4-1 to TRBJ1-1, with 9 bases lining up with TRBD1. This CDR3 contains 18 residues. The V gene's germline CDR1 is MGHRA and CDR2 YSYEKL. Trimming removed 2 bases from V and 11 bases from J; junction bases left unmatched: 21. The CDR3: CASSQNSGQGFRRVWAFF. The CDR3 DNA reads as TGCGCCAGCAGCCAAAATTCGGGACAGGGTTTTCGCCGGGTTTGGGCTTTCTTT.

The rearrangement joins TRBV29-1 to TRBJ1-2; no reliable D call. The CDR3 extends over 12 amino acids. V lost 3 bases and J lost 4, with 9 bases in between. CDR1 is SQVTM, CDR2 ANQGSEA, per germline. This CDR3 is CSVDLTGYGYTF. In DNA, the CDR3 is TGCAGCGTTGACCTGACGGGCTATGGCTACACCTTC.

The V call is TRBV10-3, the J call TRBJ2-5, with D possibly matching TRBD2 (5 bases). Trimming removed 4 bases at V and 3 bases at J, with 12 bases between. The CDR3 extends over 14 amino acids. Germline CDR1 reads ENHRY; CDR2 reads SYGVKD. CDR3 nucleotide sequence: TGTGCCATCAGTGCCCGGACTGAGAAAGAGACCCAGTACTTC. Protein: CAISARTEKETQYF.

This chain connects TRBV7-2 to TRBJ1-1; unclear D gene. The V end lost 8 bases, the J end lost 1 base, and 8 bases lay between the germline ends. Germline V gene lookup returns CDR1 SGHTA and CDR2 FQGNSA. The CDR3 length is 12 residues. The CDR3 region has the DNA TGTGCCAGCGGAGGAGGGAACACTGAAGCTTTCTTT. This gives the protein CASGGGNTEAFF. The entire variable domain, with the rest obtained from reference TRBV7-2 and TRBJ1-1, is as follows: GAGVSQSPSNKVTEKGKDVELRCDPISGHTALYWYRQSLGQGLEFLIYFQGNSAPDKSGLPSDRFSAERTGGSVSTLTIQRTQQEDSAVYLCASGGGNTEAFFGQGTRLTVV.

The chain joins TRBV19 to TRBJ1-5; TRBD1 aligns across 9 bases. Germline V CDR1 and CDR2: LNHDA, SQIVND (reference sequence). The length of the CDR3 is 16 residues. Trimming cost V 2 bases and J 4 bases; bases outside gene matches: 6. The CDR3 sequence is CASSIRDRVRNQPQHF. CDR3 bases: TGTGCCAGTAGTATAAGGGACAGGGTTCGAAATCAGCCCCAGCATTTT. The full variable domain, completed using reference TRBV19 and TRBJ1-5, is DGGITQSPKYLFRKEGQNVTLSCEQNLNHDAMYWYRQDPGQGLRLIYYSQIVNDFQKGDIAEGYSVSREKKESFPLTVTSAQKNPTAFYLCASSIRDRVRNQPQHFGDGTRLSIL.

The rearrangement uses TRBV13 and TRBJ1-1; the D gene is possibly TRBD1 (5 bases). This CDR3 has 13 residues. Germline V gene data show CDR1 as PRHDT and CDR2 as FYEKMQ (reference sequence). V was trimmed by 9 bases and J by 4 bases, leaving 15 bases between them. The CDR3 region has the DNA TGTGCCAGTAAAGGGCCGGGGGGCACTGAAGCTTTCTTT. It encodes CASKGPGGTEAFF.

This clone showed up many times. V and J are TRBV4-2 and TRBJ1-1, with D tentatively TRBD1 (5 bases). Germline V lookup: CDR1 LGHNA, CDR2 YNFKEQ. Trimming took 0 bases from V and 0 from J, leaving 14 bases between them. The CDR3 is made up of 17 amino acids. CDR3 sequence (DNA): TGTGCCAGCAGCCAAGATTTCCCCGGCAGGGTGAACACTGAAGCTTTCTTT. The encoded protein is CASSQDFPGRVNTEAFF.

This chain joins TRBV27 and TRBJ1-1; 9 bases line up with TRBD1. V gave up 6 bases and J gave up 6 bases; unmatched junction bases: 5. Germline V gene sequence: CDR1 MNHEY, CDR2 SMNVEV (reference sequence). The CDR3 is made up of 13 amino acids. This CDR3 reads CASSVQGAAEAFF. The CDR3 region has the DNA TGTGCCAGCAGCGTACAGGGGGCCGCTGAAGCTTTCTTT.

The CDR3 DNA sequence: TGTGCCAGCAGTTTAAGAACGTTTCAGGGCGAAGCTTTCTTT. The encoded protein is CASSLRTFQGEAFF. The J gene is TRBJ1-1, the V gene TRBV27, with D possibly matching TRBD1 (5 bases). Germline V gene data show CDR1 as MNHEY and CDR2 as SMNVEV (reference sequence). With 2 bases removed from V and 8 bases from J, the gap between germline ends came to 15 bases. The CDR3 runs 14 residues.